The present TCR beta chain was sequenced within a study of T cell changes during pregnancy in multiple sclerosis. Only in-frame clones appear in the TCRdb table, and some are missing; sequencing was by immunoSEQ multiplex PCR. The sample has 20,000 to 25,000 clones, about 85% seen once. Trimming pared 2 bases from V and 2 bases from J, leaving 16 bases between. The germline gives CDR1 ENHRY, CDR2 SYGVKD. This CDR3 comprises 16 residues. This clone was detected once. The rearrangement uses TRBV10-3 and TRBJ2-7; possibly TRBD2 for D (5 bases). The sequences come from CD8+ T cells from peripheral blood mononuclear cells, collected in the first trimester of pregnancy. The clonotype originates from a female donor in good health, enrolled as a control in a pregnancy study. Here the CDR3 reads CAISEAPREAAYEQYF. The CDR3 nucleotides are TGTGCCATCAGTGAGGCCCCCCGGGAAGCCGCCTACGAGCAGTACTTC.